The clone carrying this T cell receptor beta chain appeared a few times. The sample originates from a study of identical twins. Trimming took off 4 bases at V and 0 bases at J, with 9 bases between the two ends. Germline V gives CDR1 SGHRS, CDR2 YFSETQ. The CDR3 length is 14 residues. TCRdb analysed the 5' RACE reads with MiXCR anew, one entry per CDR3 protein. The repertoire holds 700,000 or so distinct CDR3 sequences, 8.5% to 9% seen once, with 0.98% in the top ten. The same sample was also used in a study of yellow fever vaccine responses in identical twins.

The source of this sequence is a young woman in good health. The sequenced sample consisted of PBMCs. The chain uses TRBV5-1 and TRBJ2-3; no clear D. The CDR3 bases are TGCGCCAGCAGCCCCTCGGCCAGCACAGATACGCAGTATTTT. This gives the protein CASSPSASTDTQYF.